This entry features one TCR beta chain sequence. In this sample, this clone turned up a few times. The antigen it recognizes is unknown. The sample holds no much larger clone one base away, and base qualities are not on file. These data are taken from a study of PD-1 blockade in classical Hodgkin lymphoma (dated by TCRdb to 2018 to 2020). Broadly, across the study: Nivolumab dosing was 3 mg/kg intravenously every 2 weeks, continuing until either disease progression or unacceptable toxicity. A peripheral blood immune signature of response to PD-1 blockade in classical Hodgkin lymphoma was defined using TCR beta sequencing and CyTOF.

According to the study, the label for this sample's time point signals: cycle 4 day 1 (C4D1), after 6 weeks of nivolumab. Every trial patient had relapsed after autologous stem cell transplantation, and cohorts A, B and C differed in prior brentuximab vedotin exposure. The trial cohort was composed of about 60 patients with relapsed/refractory classical Hodgkin lymphoma, for whom complete response, partial response or progressive disease was recorded as best overall response. In the multi-cohort phase II CheckMate 205 trial, trial patients received single-agent nivolumab. An independent review committee assessed best overall response by applying the 2007 International Working Group response criteria. Trial PBMCs were collected immediately before nivolumab initiation (C1D1) and during therapy at cycle 2 day 1 and cycle 4 day 1. Peripheral blood was collected in 8 mL Vacutainer Cell Preparation Tubes, from which PBMCs were isolated by centrifugation and then cryopreserved.

Genomic DNA was isolated using the Qiagen DNeasy kit from unsorted PBMCs as well as from negatively selected CD4+ and CD8+ fractions. TCR beta CDR3 regions were amplified by immunoSEQ multiplex PCR using primers annealing to V and J segments. Amplification bias was minimized using a synthetic immune receptor repertoire, and residual bias was removed computationally after sequencing. Concerning the study's data processing: Custom Python scripts were used to quantify repertoire diversity as the Shannon entropy index. Unsorted, CD4+ and CD8+ repertoires were analyzed separately, except for combined analyses in which CD4+ and CD8+ sequences were merged in silico. A clone was considered expanded if an increase in frequency of at least 2-fold after treatment relative to C1D1 was found, and a pseudocount of 0.5 was applied to clones undetected at baseline. Clones with 0 or 1 copy at C1D1 were defined as singleton clones, while clones with 2 or more copies were defined as non-singleton clones. Clones expanded in unsorted samples were assigned a CD4+, CD8+ or unknown annotation through matching of protein sequences in sorted samples from the same patient. Wilcoxon tests on paired samples were used to test diversity changes from C1D1 to C4D1. Entries here come from immuneACCESS through TCRdb and include only in-frame sequences with V and J called. Some clones fail to appear in such tables; in the studies checked, an unresolved V gene covers under half of the shortfall, and the cause of the remainder is unknown. V, J and clone size are taken as reported in that table, and D and trimming were inferred from the DNA itself. The sample records 6,000 to 7,500 clones, around four fifths of which are singletons. Roughly 30% of the sample rests with the top ten.

The full study reports these points: Among trial patients, those achieving complete response had baseline diversity similar to that of newly diagnosed patients, while diversity was significantly lower in partial responders and progressors. CD4+ but not CD8+ TCR diversity rose significantly by C4D1 (p=0.0027 vs p=0.16), most apparent in complete responders (p=0.02). Only a single clinical trial cohort was studied, and what caused the repertoire differences, possibly disease activity or prior therapy, remained undefined. Lower diversity was observed in patients in whom nivolumab was started less than 1 year after ASCT, and these patients were excluded from later analyses so that confounding by immune reconstitution would be avoided. Baseline TCR diversity was reported as lower in newly diagnosed patients than in healthy donors, and lower still in relapsed/refractory patients.

Sequences MNHNS (CDR1) and SASEGT (CDR2) are obtained from the germline V gene. Inclusive of the bounding cysteine and phenylalanine, the CDR3 is 14 residues long. Only the CDR3 DNA stays, 42 bases, in frame from base 1. Trimming costs V 4 bases and J 4 bases, and their ends lie 14 bases apart. This sequence uses TRBV6-1 and TRBJ2-7; TRBD2 might be the D gene, on 5 matching bases. The input for sequencing was peripheral blood mononuclear cells (PBMCs), taken before the fourth cycle of nivolumab. This clonotype was sampled from a human donor with classical Hodgkin lymphoma. CDR3 region: CASSVYSRGYEQYF. The sequence in DNA is TGTGCCAGCAGTGTATATTCTCGGGGATACGAGCAGTACTTC.